Included here is one T cell receptor beta chain sequence, with context. The data are from a study of blood T cell repertoires in COVID-19. Looking at the study overall: The analysed material was cDNA or gDNA that came from T cells, B-cell-depleted T cells, or PBMCs.

Profiling relied on immunoSEQ multiplex PCR, and the TCRdb table lists in-frame clones only, not all of them. The sample includes some 260,000 clones, about 80% of them seen just once. This CDR3 has 16 amino acids. Germline-derived CDR1 and CDR2 are LNHDA and SQIVND (reference sequence). V dropped 5 bases and J dropped 13 bases, with 26 bases sitting between them. The chain uses TRBV19 and TRBJ1-4; D perhaps matches TRBD1 (6 bases). The receptor was isolated from a woman aged 80 or over with acute or convalescent COVID-19. The sample taken for sequencing was peripheral blood. The CDR3 spells CASSPGGGGRVGGLFF. CDR3 bases: TGTGCCAGTAGTCCCGGCGGCGGGGGCCGTGTGGGGGGACTGTTTTTT.